There are many counts of the clone carrying this T cell receptor beta chain. Its target is unknown. The data belong to a study of read filtering for tumor transcriptome and immune sequencing. The overall study: Whole-transcriptome libraries were prepared after DNase treatment.

Per the germline V gene, CDR1 is KGHDR and CDR2 is SFDVKD. The CDR3 runs 13 residues. Deletions cut 5 bases from V and 5 bases from J, with 10 bases between. The library was built from roughly 400 ng RNA with molecular barcoded adaptors for alpha/delta and beta/gamma chains. TCRdb reprocessed the reads via MiXCR and lists one record per CDR3 protein. There are 90,000 or so distinct CDR3 sequences in the sample; 20% to 25% occur only once, and around 10% lies in the top ten. General study findings and limits: The sorted CD138-negative fraction was a mixed bone marrow immune population, not purified T cells.

Sample: a population of CD138-negative cells sorted from bone marrow. The source is a donor at least 40 years old with multiple myeloma. This chain uses TRBV24-1 with TRBJ2-3; no reliable D call. The CDR3 sequence: CATSGQERDTQYF. As DNA, the CDR3 is TGTGCCACCAGTGGCCAGGAAAGAGATACGCAGTATTTT.